This T cell receptor beta chain was identified during a study of spatial heterogeneity in lung cancer. Every individual TCR cDNA molecule carried its own unique molecular identifier, which allowed correction of PCR and sequencing errors. TCRdb recomputed calls from the 5' RACE reads with MiXCR, one row per CDR3 protein. The sample comprises about 95,000 distinct CDR3 sequences, around 9% of which are singletons, and 6.5% to 8.5% rests with the top ten. Sample time point: sample taken at primary tumor resection. The input material, whole RNA from tumor, nontumor lung or frozen PBMC, was sequenced unsorted. Donors were some 72 untreated early-stage non-small cell lung cancer patients. Germline assignment: CDR1 SEHNR and CDR2 FQNEAQ (reference sequence). There are 16 residues in the CDR3. V lost 5 bases and J lost 3; bases outside the gene matches: 9. This clonotype appeared many times. Its target is unknown.

General study results and limits: There were more appearances of ubiquitous expanded tumor TCRs in blood at resection than at follow-up.

The input for sequencing was PBMCs, taken at surgery. The gene calls are TRBV7-9 and TRBJ2-3; 9 nucleotides match TRBD2. The sequence derives from a male donor with early-stage non-small cell lung cancer. CDR3 in DNA: TGTGCCAGCAGCCTTAGCGGGGGTACCGGAACAGATACGCAGTATTTT. Protein sequence: CASSLSGGTGTDTQYF.